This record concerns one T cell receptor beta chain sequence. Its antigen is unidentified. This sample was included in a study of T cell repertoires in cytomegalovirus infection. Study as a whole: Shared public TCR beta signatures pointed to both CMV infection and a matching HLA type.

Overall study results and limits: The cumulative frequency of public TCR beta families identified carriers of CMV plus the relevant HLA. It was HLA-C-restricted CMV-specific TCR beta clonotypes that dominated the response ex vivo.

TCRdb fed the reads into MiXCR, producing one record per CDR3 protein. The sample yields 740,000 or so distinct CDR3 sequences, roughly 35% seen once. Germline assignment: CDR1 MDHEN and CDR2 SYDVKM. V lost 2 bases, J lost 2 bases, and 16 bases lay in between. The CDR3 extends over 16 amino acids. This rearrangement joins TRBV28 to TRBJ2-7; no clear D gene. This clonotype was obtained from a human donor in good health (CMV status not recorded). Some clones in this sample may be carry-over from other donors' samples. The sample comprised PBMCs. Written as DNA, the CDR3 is TGTGCCAGCAGTTTACGCCCGTCCGGACCGGCCTACGAGCAGTACTTC. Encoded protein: CASSLRPSGPAYEQYF.